This T cell receptor (beta chain) is from a study of shared clonotypes between healthy human individuals. Whole-study results and caveats: Larger richness was generally estimated for naive than memory subsets.

About this clone itself: The antigen is not known.

CD45RO-negative cells were positively selected for CCR7, leaving out terminally differentiated effector memory CD45RA+ cells. Produced via immunoSEQ multiplex PCR; TCRdb's table is partial and in-frame only. The repertoire holds about 2 million clones, with about 95% as singletons. CDR3 size: 13 residues. Germline CDR1 SGHVS, CDR2 FQNEAQ. The V and J ends lost 0 bases and 3 bases respectively, with 5 bases between them. This TCR was sampled from a man aged 18 to 30 in good health. The J gene is TRBJ2-5, the V gene TRBV7-8; D unclear. Sequenced material: naive CD8+ T cells sorted from blood. DNA of the CDR3: TGTGCCAGCAGCTTAGCTCCGGAAGAGACCCAGTACTTC. Amino acid sequence: CASSLAPEETQYF.